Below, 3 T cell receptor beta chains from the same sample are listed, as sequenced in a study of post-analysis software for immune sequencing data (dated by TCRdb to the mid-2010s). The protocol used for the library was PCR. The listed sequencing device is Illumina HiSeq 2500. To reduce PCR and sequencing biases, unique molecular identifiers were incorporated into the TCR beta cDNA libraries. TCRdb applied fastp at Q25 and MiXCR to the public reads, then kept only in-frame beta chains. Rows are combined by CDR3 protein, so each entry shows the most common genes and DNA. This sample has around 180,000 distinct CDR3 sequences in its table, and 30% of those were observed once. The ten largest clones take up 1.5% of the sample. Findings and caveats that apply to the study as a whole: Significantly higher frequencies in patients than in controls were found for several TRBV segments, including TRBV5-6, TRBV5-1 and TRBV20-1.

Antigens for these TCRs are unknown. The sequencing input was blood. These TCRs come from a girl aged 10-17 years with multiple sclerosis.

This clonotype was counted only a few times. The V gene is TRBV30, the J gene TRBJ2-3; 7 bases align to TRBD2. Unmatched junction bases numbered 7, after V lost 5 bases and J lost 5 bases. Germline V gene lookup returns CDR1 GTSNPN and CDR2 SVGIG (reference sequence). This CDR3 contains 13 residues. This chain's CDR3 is CAWGVGLGDTQYF. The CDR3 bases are TGTGCCTGGGGGGTAGGACTAGGAGATACGCAGTATTTT.

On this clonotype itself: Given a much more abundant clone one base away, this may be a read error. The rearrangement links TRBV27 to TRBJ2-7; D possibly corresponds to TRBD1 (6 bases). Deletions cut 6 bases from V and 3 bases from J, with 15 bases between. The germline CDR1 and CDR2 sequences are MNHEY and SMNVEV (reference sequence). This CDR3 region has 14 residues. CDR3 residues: CASRPSGVIYEQYF. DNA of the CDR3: TGTGCCAGCAGGCCCTCAGGGGTAATCTACGAGCAGTACTTC.

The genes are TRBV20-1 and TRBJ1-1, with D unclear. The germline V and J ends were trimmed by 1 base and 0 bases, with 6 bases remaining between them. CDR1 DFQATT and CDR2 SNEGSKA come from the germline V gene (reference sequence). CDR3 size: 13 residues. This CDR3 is CSARGGMNTEAFF. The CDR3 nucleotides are TGCAGTGCTAGAGGCGGCATGAACACTGAAGCTTTCTTT.